Below are 9 T cell receptor beta chains sequenced from a single sample in a study of blood T cell repertoires in COVID-19. Only in-frame clones appear in the TCRdb table, and some are missing; sequencing was by immunoSEQ multiplex PCR. This sample has under 350,000 clones, with 85% to 90% found just once. The specimen was peripheral blood. Receptors were obtained from a middle-aged man with acute or convalescent COVID-19.

The chain is built from TRBV6-1 and TRBJ2-7; TRBD1 is a possible D gene (5 bases). Trimming took 4 bases from V and 2 from J, leaving 21 bases between them. Germline V lookup: CDR1 MNHNS, CDR2 SASEGT. The CDR3 totals 17 residues. CDR3 in amino acids: CASSVGLAVGAAYEQYF. In DNA, the CDR3 is TGTGCCAGCAGTGTAGGCCTTGCAGTAGGGGCGGCCTACGAGCAGTACTTC.

This chain connects TRBV28 to TRBJ1-2; 11 bases align to TRBD1. The CDR3 runs 15 residues. V lost 8 bases, J lost 1 base, and 6 bases stayed unmatched. Per germline, CDR1 MDHEN and CDR2 SYDVKM. The CDR3 DNA follows: TGTGCCAGCCTTCCCGGGACAGGGGGTAACTATGGCTACACCTTC. Amino acid sequence: CASLPGTGGNYGYTF.

The chain couples TRBV14 to TRBJ2-7, with 10 bases fitting TRBD2. The CDR3 runs to 18 residues. Trimming at V came to 0 bases and at J to 5 bases, leaving 13 bases not matched to a gene. Looked up from germline, CDR1 is SGHDN and CDR2 is FVKESK. CDR3 region: CASSQEVRTLAGGDEQYF. The CDR3 DNA follows: TGTGCCAGCAGCCAAGAGGTCAGGACGTTAGCGGGGGGCGACGAGCAGTACTTC.

V and J are TRBV15 and TRBJ2-7; D is perhaps TRBD2 (6 bases). From germline, CDR1 is LNHNV and CDR2 YYDKDF (reference sequence). This CDR3 comprises 16 residues. With 9 bases removed from V and 3 bases from J, the gap between germline ends came to 24 bases. The CDR3 protein is CATTNYGTAKRYEQYF. The DNA of the CDR3 is TGTGCCACAACGAATTACGGGACTGCCAAACGCTACGAGCAGTACTTC. The full variable domain, completed using reference TRBV15 and TRBJ2-7, is DAMVIQNPRYQVTQFGKPVTLSCSQTLNHNVMYWYQQKSSQAPKLLFHYYDKDFNNEADTPDNFQSRRPNTSFCFLDIRSPGLGDTAMYLCATTNYGTAKRYEQYFGPGTRLTVT.

The chain employs TRBV5-4 and TRBJ2-1; TRBD2 matches 8 bases. The CDR3 covers 13 residues. CDR1 is SGHNT and CDR2 is YYREEE in the germline V gene (reference sequence). The junction had 4 bases not matched to a gene; V was cut back by 6 bases and J by 5 bases. Here the CDR3 reads CASKGSGDNEQFF. CDR3 nucleotide sequence: TGTGCCAGCAAGGGTAGCGGGGACAATGAGCAGTTCTTC. The variable domain in full, with the rest retrieved from reference TRBV5-4 and TRBJ2-1, is ETGVTQSPTHLIKTRGQQVTLRCSSQSGHNTVSWYQQALGQGPQFIFQYYREEENGRGNFPPRFSGLQFPNYSSELNVNALELDDSALYLCASKGSGDNEQFFGPGTRLTVL.

The chain carries TRBV5-6 and TRBJ1-1, with 9 bases identical to TRBD1. The CDR3 extends over 14 amino acids. V lost 3 bases, J lost 0 bases, and 0 bases stayed unmatched. Germline V lookup: CDR1 SGHDT, CDR2 YYEEEE. CDR3 in DNA: TGTGCCAGCAGCTGGACAGGGGTGAACACTGAAGCTTTCTTT. The encoded protein is CASSWTGVNTEAFF.

The chain is built from TRBV3-1 (or the pseudogene TRBV3-2) and TRBJ1-2; weak D call: TRBD1 (5 bases). Per the germline V gene, CDR1 is LGHDT and CDR2 is YNNKEL (reference sequence). This CDR3 is built from 14 residues. V lost 4 bases, J lost 8 bases, and 17 bases lay in between. DNA for the CDR3: TGTGCCAGCAGCCCGAATGCCGCAGGGTTGGGCTACACCTTC. Amino acids: CASSPNAAGLGYTF.

In its sample, this clone was seen once. This chain joins TRBV7-9 and TRBJ2-3; TRBD1 matches at 7 bases. V was pared by 1 base and J by 4 bases, with 2 bases of the junction left unmatched. Germline CDR1 is SEHNR and CDR2 is FQNEAQ (reference sequence). This CDR3 region has 14 residues. The CDR3 loop is CASSLEGGADTQYF. The CDR3 DNA sequence: TGTGCCAGCAGCTTAGAAGGGGGCGCAGATACGCAGTATTTT.

The chain couples TRBV5-1 to TRBJ2-6; D not resolved. V was trimmed by 4 bases and J by 1 base, leaving 3 bases between them. The CDR3 has 13 amino acids. CDR1 and CDR2 from the germline V gene are SGHRS and YFSETQ. The CDR3 loop reads CASSPSGANVLTF. In DNA, the CDR3 is TGCGCCAGCAGCCCATCTGGGGCCAACGTCCTGACTTTC.